The 23 T cell receptor beta chains below come from one sample, sequenced in a study of CD8 T cells in Susac syndrome (dated by TCRdb to about 2019). The method behind the library was the immunoSEQ multiplex PCR assay. RNA was extracted using the RNeasy kit, and roughly 0.5 to 1 ug of the RNA was reverse transcribed with random hexamers. TCRdb reprocessing: public reads trimmed at Q25 with fastp, clones called with MiXCR, in-frame beta chains kept. Each CDR3 protein appears once, grouped with its most common genes and DNA. The table for this sample lists approximately 79,000 distinct CDR3 sequences; approximately 93% of them were counted only once. Roughly 0.47% of the sample is in the top ten clones. Sequenced: CD8+ T cells from PBMCs. The origin of the receptors is a human donor with Susac syndrome.

The chain joins TRBV5-4 to TRBJ2-1; D gene ambiguous. This CDR3 comprises 15 residues. The V end was cut by 0 bases, the J end by 2 bases, with 9 bases between. CDR1 is SGHNT and CDR2 is YYREEE in the germline V gene (reference sequence). The CDR3 DNA is TGTGCCAGCAGCTTGGAGTTAGCAGCCTACAATGAGCAGTTCTTC. It encodes CASSLELAAYNEQFF.

V gene TRBV12-3 or TRBV12-4 combines with J gene TRBJ1-4, with 11 bases fitting TRBD1. The CDR3 covers 16 residues. V was clipped by 6 bases and J by 3 bases; unmatched bases: 6. The CDR3 DNA sequence: TGTGCCAGCAGCAGGGACAGGGGGGCGCCTAATGAAAAACTGTTTTTT. Translation gives CASSRDRGAPNEKLFF.

The count of this clonotype is one. V is TRBV15 and J is TRBJ2-7, with a weak D call TRBD2 (5 bases). The germline gives CDR1 LNHNV, CDR2 YYDKDF (reference sequence). The V gene lost 2 bases and the J gene lost 7 bases, with 9 bases spanning the gap. The CDR3 is made up of 12 amino acids. The CDR3 bases are TGTGCCACCAGCAGAAGGACGGGGGAGCAGTACTTC. Encoded protein: CATSRRTGEQYF. Variable domain in full (rest from reference TRBV15 and TRBJ2-7): DAMVIQNPRYQVTQFGKPVTLSCSQTLNHNVMYWYQQKSSQAPKLLFHYYDKDFNNEADTPDNFQSRRPNTSFCFLDIRSPGLGDTAMYLCATSRRTGEQYFGPGTRLTVT.

The chain combines TRBV6-2 or TRBV6-3 with TRBJ2-1, with 11 bases identical to TRBD2. CDR3 length: 15 amino acids. Germline V lookup: CDR1 MNHEY, CDR2 SVGEGT. After removal of 6 bases from V and 12 bases from J, the junction contained 13 bases not matched to a gene. For the CDR3, the DNA is TGTGCCAGCAGAACGGGGACTAGCGGCGTACTCGCGCAGTTCTTC. Translation: CASRTGTSGVLAQFF.

The genes are TRBV20-1 and TRBJ1-2, with D possibly TRBD1 on 5 matching bases. V was trimmed by 1 base and J by 4 bases, leaving 22 bases between them. This CDR3 is built from 17 residues. The germline CDR1 and CDR2 sequences are DFQATT and SNEGSKA (reference sequence). The CDR3 coding sequence is TGCAGTGCTAGAGTGGGGGACGATCACCCATTACGCTATGGCTACACCTTC. This sequence encodes CSARVGDDHPLRYGYTF.

This sequence joins TRBV7-9 and TRBJ1-3; no reliable D call. The CDR3 sequence is 15 residues long. Trimming removed 5 bases from V and 4 bases from J, with 15 bases in between. Germline CDR1 reads SEHNR; CDR2 reads FQNEAQ (reference sequence). CDR3 sequence reads: CASSPTGSRGNTIYF. In DNA, the CDR3 is TGTGCCAGCAGCCCGACCGGCTCACGAGGAAACACCATATATTTT.

The genes are TRBV2 and TRBJ2-5; 10 bases agree with TRBD2. Germline CDR1 and CDR2: SNHLY and FYNNEI. The trim removed 4 bases at V and 2 bases at J, leaving 7 bases unmatched. The CDR3 has 16 residues. CDR3 amino acids: CASSVSSGGAQETQYF. Written as DNA, the CDR3 is TGTGCCAGCAGTGTTTCTAGCGGGGGAGCTCAAGAGACCCAGTACTTC.

The chain has TRBV7-2 and TRBJ1-5; the D is unclear. CDR3 length: 13 residues. CDR1 and CDR2 from the germline V gene are SGHTA and FQGNSA. Trimming shortened V by 1 base and J by 6 bases, and 7 bases separated the two germline ends. CDR3 amino acids: CASSLDAGQPQHF. CDR3 nucleotide sequence: TGTGCCAGCAGCTTAGACGCGGGTCAGCCCCAGCATTTT.

V is TRBV30 and J is TRBJ2-3; D remains ambiguous. The ends were cut back, 1 base at V and 5 bases at J, with 13 bases in the middle. Germline V gives CDR1 GTSNPN, CDR2 SVGIG (reference sequence). The length of the CDR3 is 14 residues. CDR3 bases: TGTGCCTGGAGTGCCCCGCCCGGGCGAGATACGCAGTATTTT. Its protein is CAWSAPPGRDTQYF.

This clonotype was counted a single time. CDR3 DNA: TGTGCCAGTAGTCCACCCTTAGTTGGCCGAACTCGCTCCTACAATGAGCAGTTCTTC. This translates into CASSPPLVGRTRSYNEQFF. The rearrangement joins TRBV19 to TRBJ2-1; D ambiguous. V lost 5 bases, J lost 0 bases, and 23 bases lay in between. The length of the CDR3 is 19 residues. The germline gives CDR1 LNHDA, CDR2 SQIVND (reference sequence).

V gene TRBV29-1 combines with J gene TRBJ2-7; TRBD1 matches at 9 bases. The germline V gene has CDR1 SQVTM and CDR2 ANQGSEA. There are 13 residues in the CDR3. V shed 4 bases, J shed 4 bases, and the junction held 5 bases outside the gene matches. CDR3 sequence (DNA): TGCAGCGTTGTACAGGGGGCGGGGTACGAGCAGTACTTC. The encoded protein is CSVVQGAGYEQYF.

The chain employs TRBV3-1 and TRBJ2-3, with D possibly TRBD2 on 6 matching bases. From germline, CDR1 is LGHDT and CDR2 YNNKEL (reference sequence). This CDR3 is built from 12 residues. V shed 4 bases and J shed 10 bases, with 12 bases lying between them. CDR3 nucleotide sequence: TGTGCCAGCAGCCCCTCCGGGACTCCGCAGTATTTT. This sequence encodes CASSPSGTPQYF.

The V gene is TRBV18, the J gene TRBJ1-4; no reliable D call. This CDR3 is built from 16 residues. V lost 6 bases and J lost 5, with 19 bases in between. Germline V CDR1 and CDR2: KGHSH, LQKENI. The CDR3 DNA is TGTGCCAGCTCCCCCACGGGTGTGGGTCTAAATGAAAAACTGTTTTTT. Translating it yields CASSPTGVGLNEKLFF.

Details on this clonotype: One end of the junction does not line up with germline, which may come from a read error. The rearrangement joins TRBV11-2 to TRBJ2-7; D is perhaps TRBD2 (5 bases). This CDR3 region has 15 residues. Per the germline V gene, CDR1 is SGHAT and CDR2 is FQNNGV. The DNA of the CDR3 is TGTGCCAGCAGCTTAGATCTGGGAGTCTCCAACGAGCAGTACTTC. It specifies CASSLDLGVSNEQYF.

The chain has TRBV19 and TRBJ1-1, with unresolved D. Looked up from germline, CDR1 is LNHDA and CDR2 is SQIVND (reference sequence). The ends were cut back, 7 bases at V and 1 base at J, with 19 bases in the middle. The CDR3 totals 16 residues. The CDR3 loop reads CASKLATRAPNTEAFF. In nucleotides, the CDR3 is TGTGCCAGTAAACTGGCAACTCGAGCTCCGAACACTGAAGCTTTCTTT.

The chain uses TRBV7-2 and TRBJ1-4; 8 positions match TRBD1. The CDR3 sequence is 15 residues long. Germline-derived CDR1 and CDR2 are SGHTA and FQGNSA. The trim removed 4 bases at V and 6 bases at J, leaving 7 bases unmatched. CDR3 residues: CASSSRGQVDEKLFF. The CDR3 DNA sequence: TGTGCCAGCAGCTCCCGGGGACAGGTGGATGAAAAACTGTTTTTT.

The chain has TRBV20-1 and TRBJ2-2, with 13 bases aligning to TRBD2. The V gene's germline CDR1 is DFQATT and CDR2 SNEGSKA (reference sequence). The CDR3 extends over 20 amino acids. V trimming: 6 bases; J trimming: 3 bases; junction bases outside the gene matches: 19. The CDR3 bases are TGCAGTGCGATTTACCTCCCCGGACTAGCGGGAGATAAGGACACCGGGGAGCTGTTTTTT. Encoded protein: CSAIYLPGLAGDKDTGELFF.

The CDR3 nucleotides read TGTGCTAGTGTTGCGAAATATACGAGCTCCTACAATGAGCAGTTCTTC. Amino acid sequence: CASVAKYTSSYNEQFF. The genes are TRBV12-5 and TRBJ2-1, with D unresolved. The CDR3 runs to 16 residues. The V and J ends lost 7 bases and 0 bases respectively, with 16 bases between them. CDR1 is LGHNT and CDR2 is FRNRAP in the germline V gene.

CDR3 in amino acids: CASQHLGGAFTDTQYF. DNA of the CDR3: TGTGCCAGCCAACATCTCGGCGGTGCATTCACAGATACGCAGTATTTT. The V call is TRBV7-2, the J call TRBJ2-3, with D hard to call. The ends were cut back, 8 bases at V and 2 bases at J, with 20 bases in the middle. This CDR3 is 16 amino acids long. Germline CDR1 SGHTA, CDR2 FQGNSA.

The chain carries TRBV20-1 and TRBJ1-1; D unclear. The V gene's germline CDR1 is DFQATT and CDR2 SNEGSKA (reference sequence). The CDR3 sequence is 11 residues long. Deletions cut 3 bases from V and 1 base from J, with 3 bases between. CDR3 sequence reads: CSASRNTEAFF. The CDR3, as DNA: TGCAGTGCTAGTAGGAACACTGAAGCTTTCTTT.

The chain combines TRBV29-1 with TRBJ1-3; D gene unclear. Germline V lookup: CDR1 SQVTM, CDR2 ANQGSEA. CDR3 size: 13 residues. CDR3 region: CSCEGDSGNTIYF. CDR3 DNA sequence: TGCAGTTGTGAAGGCGACTCTGGAAACACCATATATTTT.

The J gene is TRBJ2-7, the V gene TRBV6-2 or TRBV6-3; no clear D. V was shortened by 5 bases and J by 7 bases, with 12 bases between the two germline ends. The CDR3 totals 12 residues. Germline V gives CDR1 MNHEY, CDR2 SVGEGT. CDR3 DNA: TGTGCCAGCAGTCCCGTCACGAGGGAGCAGTACTTC. Translated: CASSPVTREQYF.

The rearrangement uses TRBV12-3 or TRBV12-4 and TRBJ2-7, with 11 bases aligning to TRBD1. V lost 5 bases and J lost 5; bases outside the gene matches: 5. This CDR3 comprises 14 residues. Written as DNA, the CDR3 is TGTGCCAGCAGTACGGGACAGGGGGACCACGAGCAGTACTTC. Translation: CASSTGQGDHEQYF.